This passage covers 23 T cell receptor beta chains from one sample sequenced in a study of cytomegalovirus exposure and HLA in healthy donors. Primers: 60 Vbeta forward and 13 Jbeta reverse. Data came from immunoSEQ multiplex PCR; TCRdb stores just in-frame clones and leaves some out. The sample holds around 200,000 clones, around 80% seen once. The sequenced sample was PBMCs. These receptors were obtained from a woman in her 30s in good health and CMV-seropositive.

This chain connects TRBV27 to TRBJ2-7, with D maybe TRBD2 (5 bases). This CDR3 is 14 amino acids long. Trimming cost V 2 bases and J 2 bases, with 10 bases left between them. CDR1 MNHEY and CDR2 SMNVEV come from the germline V gene (reference sequence). CDR3 in DNA: TGTGCCAGCAGTTTAGGCGGGTCCCCCTACGAGCAGTACTTC. Its protein product is CASSLGGSPYEQYF.

In this sample, this clone turned up a few times. The V and J genes are TRBV7-6 and TRBJ1-1, with TRBD1 matching 8 bases. The CDR3 loop spans 16 amino acids. Germline V CDR1 and CDR2: SGHVS, FNYEAQ. After removal of 3 bases from V and 4 bases from J, the junction contained 10 bases not matched to a gene. CDR3 DNA sequence: TGTGCCAGCAGCTTCAGGGGGCGCGCATCCCTCACTGAAGCTTTCTTT. This encodes CASSFRGRASLTEAFF. Supplemented by reference TRBV7-6 and TRBJ1-1, the full variable domain reads GAGVSQSPRYKVTKRGQDVALRCDPISGHVSLYWYRQALGQGPEFLTYFNYEAQQDKSGLPNDRFSAERPEGSISTLTIQRTEQRDSAMYRCASSFRGRASLTEAFFGQGTRLTVV.

V gene TRBV5-1 combines with J gene TRBJ2-3; D ambiguous. Per the germline V gene, CDR1 is SGHRS and CDR2 is YFSETQ. V gave up 0 bases and J gave up 3 bases, with 8 bases separating them. CDR3 length: 14 residues. CDR3 nucleotide sequence: TGCGCCAGCAGCTTGGGTTCGGTAACAGATACGCAGTATTTT. Encoded protein: CASSLGSVTDTQYF.

This chain joins TRBV9 and TRBJ2-1, with a possible D match to TRBD1 (5 bases). V lost 1 base to trimming and J lost 7 bases, with 15 bases between them. The CDR3 runs to 15 residues. Germline V CDR1 and CDR2: SGDLS, YYNGEE. The CDR3 loop reads CASSVNQGGWNEQFF. The DNA of the CDR3 is TGTGCCAGCAGCGTAAACCAGGGCGGTTGGAATGAGCAGTTCTTC.

This rearrangement joins TRBV5-1 to TRBJ2-3; 8 nucleotides line up with TRBD2. V dropped 1 base and J dropped 0; count of bases not matched to a gene: 7. Germline CDR1 reads SGHRS; CDR2 reads YFSETQ. The CDR3 spans 17 residues. CDR3: CASSLMSGGLSTDTQYF. DNA for the CDR3: TGCGCCAGCAGCTTGATGAGCGGGGGCCTGAGCACAGATACGCAGTATTTT.

The chain combines TRBV19 with TRBJ2-7; 8 bases match TRBD2. Unmatched junction bases numbered 5, after V lost 5 bases and J lost 2 bases. The germline gives CDR1 LNHDA, CDR2 SQIVND (reference sequence). This CDR3 spans 14 amino acids. This chain's CDR3 is CASSPSGLTYEQYF. CDR3 coding DNA: TGTGCCAGTAGTCCTAGCGGGCTTACCTACGAGCAGTACTTC.

The chain carries TRBV25-1 and TRBJ2-7, with 9 bases matching TRBD1. This CDR3 spans 13 amino acids. The V segment lost 10 bases and the J segment 5 bases; nucleotides outside the gene matches: 9. Germline V gene sequence: CDR1 MGHDK, CDR2 SYGVNS. The DNA of the CDR3 is TGTGCCACCATAGGACAGGGGTTCAACGAGCAGTACTTC. Translated, it gives CATIGQGFNEQYF.

This clone has only a few counts. The chain uses TRBV5-6 and TRBJ1-2; no clear D. This CDR3 is 13 amino acids long. Trimming shortened V by 2 bases and J by 4 bases, and 9 bases separated the two germline ends. The germline gives CDR1 SGHDT, CDR2 YYEEEE. CDR3 coding DNA: TGTGCCAGCAGCTTCGGGGAGCCCTATGGCTACACCTTC. Protein: CASSFGEPYGYTF.

CDR3 DNA sequence: TGTGCCAGCAGTTACTCGTCAGGACAGGGGGGAGATACGCAGTATTTT. It codes for CASSYSSGQGGDTQYF. The V call is TRBV6-5, the J call TRBJ2-3; 10 nucleotides align to TRBD1. This CDR3 spans 16 amino acids. Germline assignment: CDR1 MNHEY and CDR2 SVGAGI. V shed 0 bases, J shed 5 bases, and the junction held 5 bases outside the gene matches.

This chain uses TRBV7-8 with TRBJ2-7; D is possibly TRBD2 (5 bases). V lost 1 base and J 2 bases, leaving 9 bases between the germline ends. In germline, CDR1 is SGHVS, CDR2 FQNEAQ. CDR3 size: 14 residues. The CDR3, as DNA: TGTGCCAGCAGCTTAGTTGGAGGTGCCTACGAGCAGTACTTC. Protein: CASSLVGGAYEQYF.

The V gene is TRBV2, the J gene TRBJ2-1, with 10 bases fitting TRBD2. J was trimmed by 1 base and V by 7 bases; bases with no gene match: 16. The CDR3 contains 19 residues. Germline-derived CDR1 and CDR2 are SNHLY and FYNNEI. In DNA, the CDR3 is TGTGCCAGCACCGAAGGTGGAGGGACTAGCGATATTTCCTACAATGAGCAGTTCTTC. It yields the protein CASTEGGGTSDISYNEQFF.

V and J are TRBV29-1 and TRBJ2-1, with 10 bases matching TRBD2. From germline, CDR1 is SQVTM and CDR2 ANQGSEA. The CDR3 sequence is 15 residues long. Germline trimming cut 6 bases from V and 2 bases from J; bases unmatched to any gene: 7. The CDR3 spells CSVPSGSFTYNEQFF. DNA for the CDR3: TGCAGCGTCCCTAGCGGGAGTTTCACCTACAATGAGCAGTTCTTC.

The gene calls are TRBV6-1 and TRBJ2-2, with 10 nucleotides matching TRBD1. The trim removed 7 bases at V and 6 bases at J, leaving 8 bases unmatched. The germline CDR1 and CDR2 sequences are MNHNS and SASEGT. This CDR3 region has 15 residues. The CDR3 nucleotides are TGTGCCAGCATCGATGACAGGGGGCTCCCCGGGGAGCTGTTTTTT. Protein sequence: CASIDDRGLPGELFF.

The rearrangement uses TRBV18 and TRBJ1-2, with D tentatively TRBD1 (5 bases). V was shortened by 2 bases and J by 1 base, with 11 bases between the two germline ends. Germline V gene sequence: CDR1 KGHSH, CDR2 LQKENI. CDR3 length equals 15 residues. The CDR3 nucleotides read TGTGCCAGCTCACCATCCGACAGTGTTAACTATGGCTACACCTTC. Its protein is CASSPSDSVNYGYTF.

The gene calls are TRBV10-2 and TRBJ1-3; 7 bases fit TRBD1. V gave up 6 bases and J gave up 4 bases; unmatched junction bases: 3. Germline assignment: CDR1 WSHSY and CDR2 SAAADI. The CDR3 extends over 13 amino acids. CDR3 residues: CASRRGPGNTIYF. For the CDR3, the DNA is TGCGCCAGCAGGAGGGGGCCGGGAAACACCATATATTTT.

The J gene is TRBJ2-4, the V gene TRBV10-3; D possibly corresponds to TRBD1 (6 bases). V dropped 2 bases and J dropped 5 bases, with 10 bases sitting between them. Looked up from germline, CDR1 is ENHRY and CDR2 is SYGVKD. The CDR3 length is 14 residues. The CDR3 protein is CAISEHRAENIQYF. As DNA, the CDR3 is TGTGCCATCAGTGAGCACAGGGCGGAAAACATTCAGTACTTC.

The chain recombines TRBV4-1 with TRBJ1-2; D uncertain. CDR3 size: 16 residues. With 0 bases removed from V and 5 bases from J, the gap between germline ends came to 16 bases. Germline CDR1 MGHRA, CDR2 YSYEKL. The CDR3 coding sequence is TGCGCCAGCAGCCAAGAAACCGTCCGGGAAAGGTATGGCTACACCTTC. Residues: CASSQETVRERYGYTF.

J is TRBJ1-2 and V is TRBV21-1; TRBD1 is taken as the D call from the table, unchecked against the DNA. TRBV21-1 is recorded as a pseudogene. The CDR3 contains 14 residues. The CDR3 sequence is CASSKGGRMYGYTF. CDR3 coding DNA: TGTGCCAGCAGCAAAGGGGGCAGAATGTATGGCTACACCTTC.

The chain links TRBV6-1 to TRBJ2-1; weak D call: TRBD1 (5 bases). Germline assignment: CDR1 MNHNS and CDR2 SASEGT. The length of the CDR3 is 13 residues. V lost 2 bases, J lost 10 bases, and 12 bases lay in between. CDR3 protein: CASSEWTRMEQFF. DNA for the CDR3: TGTGCCAGCAGTGAATGGACACGGATGGAGCAGTTCTTC.

The chain carries TRBV5-1 and TRBJ2-7, with D maybe TRBD1 (5 bases). This CDR3 is 14 amino acids long. Trimming shortened V by 4 bases and J by 4 bases, and 15 bases separated the two germline ends. Germline V gene data show CDR1 as SGHRS and CDR2 as YFSETQ. As DNA, the CDR3 is TGCGCCAGCAGCCAGACAGACCTCGCTTACGAGCAGTACTTC. It is translated as CASSQTDLAYEQYF. The entire variable domain, with the rest obtained from reference TRBV5-1 and TRBJ2-7, is as follows: KAGVTQTPRYLIKTRGQQVTLSCSPISGHRSVSWYQQTPGQGLQFLFEYFSETQRNKGNFPGRFSGRQFSNSRSEMNVSTLELGDSALYLCASSQTDLAYEQYFGPGTRLTVT.

In its sample, this clone was seen a few times. The CDR3 coding sequence is TGTGCCAGCAGAGTCAGGGGCTTACAAGAGACCCAGTACTTC. Its protein product is CASRVRGLQETQYF. V gene TRBV27 combines with J gene TRBJ2-5; D is possibly TRBD1 (6 bases). Trimming stripped 6 bases from V and 2 bases from J, with 13 bases between. The germline gives CDR1 MNHEY, CDR2 SMNVEV (reference sequence). The CDR3 runs to 14 residues.

This clone was observed a handful of times. Other nucleotide sequences in the sample specify the same CDR3. The chain uses TRBV4-1 and TRBJ1-4, with D tentatively TRBD1 (5 bases). The ends were cut back, 0 bases at V and 8 bases at J, with 13 bases in the middle. Per germline, CDR1 MGHRA and CDR2 YSYEKL. The CDR3 contains 15 residues. CDR3 sequence (DNA): TGCGCCAGCAGCCAAGAAGGCAGGGTGGGGGAAAAACTGTTTTTT. Translating it yields CASSQEGRVGEKLFF.

V usage is TRBV4-1 and J usage is TRBJ1-5; 9 nucleotides match TRBD1. Germline CDR1 reads MGHRA; CDR2 reads YSYEKL. The CDR3 is 16 residues long. J was trimmed by 8 bases and V by 1 base; bases with no gene match: 9. CDR3 bases: TGCGCCAGCAGCCAAGGGGACAGGGTGGTCGGGGAGCCCCAGCATTTT. It is translated as CASSQGDRVVGEPQHF.